These T cell receptor beta chains were read from a single sample in a study of blood T cells in healthy people across ages. MiXCR was run by TCRdb on the 5' RACE reads, yielding one entry per CDR3 protein. The data show 1 million to 1.2 million distinct CDR3 sequences, roughly two fifths seen once. Input material: blood. Every receptor here comes from a man aged 18 to 30 in good health. Each CDR3 is given with its conserved first and last residue. Fields, in order: V gene, J gene, D gene, CDR3 length, clone size, CDR3 DNA, CDR3 protein. A D gene is named only where the DNA matches it firmly. Clone size is stated in some rows and not others, as once, few, many or a class when expanded.

v_gene: TRBV15; j_gene: TRBJ1-4; d_gene: TRBD1; len: 15; abundance: -; CDR3nt: TGTGCCACCAGCGGTCGTGACAGGGTGAATGAAAAACTGTTTTTT; CDR3aa: CATSGRDRVNEKLFF
v_gene: TRBV20-1; j_gene: TRBJ2-5; d_gene: -; len: 14; abundance: -; CDR3nt: TGCAGTGCTAGAGCCCCTGCGGACCAAGAGACCCAGTACTTC; CDR3aa: CSARAPADQETQYF
v_gene: TRBV24-1; j_gene: TRBJ2-1; d_gene: TRBD2; len: 16; abundance: -; CDR3nt: TGTGCCACCTCTAGCGGGGGGTTCAGCTCCTACAATGAGCAGTTCTTC; CDR3aa: CATSSGGFSSYNEQFF
v_gene: TRBV10-3; j_gene: TRBJ2-7; d_gene: TRBD1; len: 15; abundance: many; CDR3nt: TGTGCCATCAGTGGATGGGACAGGGTCGGCTACGAGCAGTACTTC; CDR3aa: CAISGWDRVGYEQYF
v_gene: TRBV3-1; j_gene: TRBJ2-1; d_gene: -; len: 17; abundance: -; CDR3nt: TGTGCCAGCAGCCAAACCGGTGTCGGGCAGTTCTACAATGAGCAGTTCTTC; CDR3aa: CASSQTGVGQFYNEQFF
v_gene: TRBV7-2; j_gene: TRBJ1-1; d_gene: -; len: 15; abundance: few; CDR3nt: TGTGCCAGCAGCTTAGGGGCTCCGATGAACACTGAAGCTTTCTTT; CDR3aa: CASSLGAPMNTEAFF
v_gene: TRBV2; j_gene: TRBJ2-2; d_gene: -; len: 16; abundance: -; CDR3nt: TGTGCCAGCAGTGTCGACGACAGCACGAACACCGGGGAGCTGTTTTTT; CDR3aa: CASSVDDSTNTGELFF
v_gene: TRBV29-1; j_gene: TRBJ2-1; d_gene: TRBD2; len: 14; abundance: many; CDR3nt: TGCAGCGTTGCTAGCGGGGGGGCCTACAATGAGCAGTTCTTC; CDR3aa: CSVASGGAYNEQFF
v_gene: TRBV3-1; j_gene: TRBJ1-6; d_gene: -; len: 15; abundance: few; CDR3nt: TGTGCCAGCAGCCAAGATTATGGGGGCCGTTCACCCCTCCACTTT; CDR3aa: CASSQDYGGRSPLHF
v_gene: TRBV6-2/TRBV6-3; j_gene: TRBJ1-4; d_gene: -; len: 13; abundance: -; CDR3nt: TGTGCCAGCAGGACTCGGGGCGGGGAAAAACTGTTTTTT; CDR3aa: CASRTRGGEKLFF
v_gene: TRBV6-5; j_gene: TRBJ2-1; d_gene: -; len: 12; abundance: -; CDR3nt: TGTGCCACTAAAGGGGAGTGGCATGAGCAGTTCTTC; CDR3aa: CATKGEWHEQFF
v_gene: TRBV9; j_gene: TRBJ2-3; d_gene: TRBD1; len: 15; abundance: -; CDR3nt: TGTGCCAGCAGCGTGACAGGGTCAGTGACGGATACGCAGTATTTT; CDR3aa: CASSVTGSVTDTQYF
v_gene: TRBV27; j_gene: TRBJ2-7; d_gene: TRBD1; len: 20; abundance: few; CDR3nt: TGTGCCAGCAGTTTTCTGGCCGGGACAGGGAGTTTAATCTACTCCTACGAGCAGTACTTC; CDR3aa: CASSFLAGTGSLIYSYEQYF
v_gene: TRBV5-1; j_gene: TRBJ1-1; d_gene: -; len: 15; abundance: -; CDR3nt: TGCGCCAGCAGCTTGGGGGGACCGGCGAACACTGAAGCTTTCTTT; CDR3aa: CASSLGGPANTEAFF
v_gene: TRBV20-1; j_gene: TRBJ2-5; d_gene: -; len: 13; abundance: -; CDR3nt: TGCAGTGCTAGTGCCAGCAGACAAGAGACCCAGTACTTC; CDR3aa: CSASASRQETQYF
v_gene: TRBV6-6; j_gene: TRBJ2-3; d_gene: -; len: 16; abundance: -; CDR3nt: TGTGCCAGCAGCCTCGATCCCGGTTTTCGCACAGATACGCAGTATTTT; CDR3aa: CASSLDPGFRTDTQYF
v_gene: TRBV2; j_gene: TRBJ1-2; d_gene: -; len: 12; abundance: few; CDR3nt: TGTGCCGGCAGTGAGGACAACTATGGCTACACCTTC; CDR3aa: CAGSEDNYGYTF
v_gene: TRBV6-2/TRBV6-3; j_gene: TRBJ2-7; d_gene: TRBD2; len: 15; abundance: -; CDR3nt: TGTGCCAGCACCGAACGGGAGCGGGGGTCCAATGAGCAGTACTTC; CDR3aa: CASTERERGSNEQYF
v_gene: TRBV9; j_gene: TRBJ1-5; d_gene: -; len: 15; abundance: -; CDR3nt: TGTGCCAGCAGCGTAGGAGATAAGGGGAATCAGCCCCAGCATTTT; CDR3aa: CASSVGDKGNQPQHF
v_gene: TRBV30; j_gene: TRBJ2-3; d_gene: TRBD2; len: 13; abundance: -; CDR3nt: TGTGCCTTAATAGCGGGGATCACAGATACGCAGTATTTT; CDR3aa: CALIAGITDTQYF
v_gene: TRBV28; j_gene: TRBJ1-2; d_gene: -; len: 10; abundance: few; CDR3nt: TGTGCCAGCAGTAGGGGCCGCTACACCTTC; CDR3aa: CASSRGRYTF
v_gene: TRBV2; j_gene: TRBJ2-7; d_gene: -; len: 11; abundance: many; CDR3nt: TGTGCCAGCATGGGGTCCCACGAGCAGTACTTC; CDR3aa: CASMGSHEQYF
v_gene: TRBV20-1; j_gene: TRBJ1-2; d_gene: -; len: 15; abundance: -; CDR3nt: TGCAGTGCTGGAGATAGGCCATCAGCTAACTATGGCTACACCTTC; CDR3aa: CSAGDRPSANYGYTF
v_gene: TRBV29-1; j_gene: TRBJ2-5; d_gene: -; len: 12; abundance: few; CDR3nt: TGCAGCGCTTGTAGGGGGCGGGATGAGCAGTACTTC; CDR3aa: CSACRGRDEQYF
v_gene: TRBV20-1; j_gene: TRBJ2-6; d_gene: -; len: 17; abundance: few; CDR3nt: TGCAGTGCTAGAGGCACGGTACAGGTCTCTGGGGCCAACGTCCTGACTTTC; CDR3aa: CSARGTVQVSGANVLTF
v_gene: TRBV20-1; j_gene: TRBJ2-3; d_gene: -; len: 11; abundance: -; CDR3nt: TGCAGTGTTACTAGCACAGATACGCAGTATTTT; CDR3aa: CSVTSTDTQYF
v_gene: TRBV4-1; j_gene: TRBJ1-1; d_gene: -; len: 14; abundance: few; CDR3nt: TGCGCCAGCAGCCAAGGGGTGTCGAACACTGAAGCTTTCTTT; CDR3aa: CASSQGVSNTEAFF
v_gene: TRBV15; j_gene: TRBJ2-1; d_gene: -; len: 14; abundance: few; CDR3nt: TGTGCCACCAGCAGGGATAGACGAGGGTATGAGCAGTTCTTC; CDR3aa: CATSRDRRGYEQFF
v_gene: TRBV20-1; j_gene: TRBJ2-2; d_gene: -; len: 11; abundance: -; CDR3nt: TGCAGTGCTAATGGCTACGGGGAGCTGTTTTTT; CDR3aa: CSANGYGELFF
v_gene: TRBV2; j_gene: TRBJ2-2; d_gene: -; len: 13; abundance: -; CDR3nt: TGTGCCAGCAGTGAAGGAAGCACCGGGGAGCTGTTTTTT; CDR3aa: CASSEGSTGELFF
v_gene: TRBV13; j_gene: TRBJ2-1; d_gene: TRBD2; len: 14; abundance: -; CDR3nt: TGTGCCAGCAGCTCCAGCGGGGGGGCCTATGAGCAGTTCTTC; CDR3aa: CASSSSGGAYEQFF
v_gene: TRBV5-6; j_gene: TRBJ2-1; d_gene: -; len: 15; abundance: few; CDR3nt: TGTGCCAGCAGCTTGGTGGGCCCGTTTGGGGATGAGCAGTTCTTC; CDR3aa: CASSLVGPFGDEQFF
v_gene: TRBV4-3; j_gene: TRBJ2-3; d_gene: -; len: 16; abundance: few; CDR3nt: TGCGCCAGCAGCCAACCTGGGGGCAGAGGGGCAGATACGCAGTATTTT; CDR3aa: CASSQPGGRGADTQYF
v_gene: TRBV20-1; j_gene: TRBJ1-5; d_gene: TRBD1; len: 16; abundance: -; CDR3nt: TGCAGTGCTAGCCAGGGGGCCGGGGTGGGCAATCAGCCCCAGCATTTT; CDR3aa: CSASQGAGVGNQPQHF
v_gene: TRBV4-2; j_gene: TRBJ1-2; d_gene: TRBD1; len: 17; abundance: -; CDR3nt: TGTGCCAGCAGCCCAAGGGCCGACGGACAGGGGGGATATGGCTACACCTTC; CDR3aa: CASSPRADGQGGYGYTF
v_gene: TRBV6-1; j_gene: TRBJ2-5; d_gene: -; len: 14; abundance: few; CDR3nt: TGTGCCAGCACCCGAGAGGACAAACAAGAGACCCAGTACTTC; CDR3aa: CASTREDKQETQYF
v_gene: TRBV3-1; j_gene: TRBJ2-3; d_gene: -; len: 11; abundance: -; CDR3nt: TGTGCCAGCAGCCAAGGGCTGAGTCTGTATTTT; CDR3aa: CASSQGLSLYF
v_gene: TRBV7-2; j_gene: TRBJ2-3; d_gene: -; len: 14; abundance: many; CDR3nt: TGTGCCAGCAGCTTATCGACAGCGCCAGATACGCAGTATTTT; CDR3aa: CASSLSTAPDTQYF
v_gene: TRBV4-3; j_gene: TRBJ2-1; d_gene: -; len: 14; abundance: few; CDR3nt: TGCGCCAGCAGCCTCGACAGCCTCTACAATGAGCAGTTCTTC; CDR3aa: CASSLDSLYNEQFF
v_gene: TRBV12-3/TRBV12-4; j_gene: TRBJ1-2; d_gene: -; len: 13; abundance: -; CDR3nt: TGTGCCAGCAGTTTAGTCAGGGCCTATGGCTACACCTTC; CDR3aa: CASSLVRAYGYTF
v_gene: TRBV27; j_gene: TRBJ2-1; d_gene: TRBD1; len: 13; abundance: few; CDR3nt: TGTGCCAGCAGTCAACGGACAGGCCGGGAGCAGTTCTTC; CDR3aa: CASSQRTGREQFF
v_gene: TRBV5-5; j_gene: TRBJ1-2; d_gene: -; len: 14; abundance: -; CDR3nt: TGTGCCAGCAGCTTTGTCCGGGGACGGGATGGCTACACCTTC; CDR3aa: CASSFVRGRDGYTF
v_gene: TRBV20-1; j_gene: TRBJ2-7; d_gene: -; len: 15; abundance: -; CDR3nt: TGCAGTGCTCAACAAACCGGGCTTCGCTCCTACGAGCAGTACTTC; CDR3aa: CSAQQTGLRSYEQYF
v_gene: TRBV5-4; j_gene: TRBJ2-1; d_gene: -; len: 14; abundance: -; CDR3nt: TGTGCCAGCAGCTTTCCAAGGAACAACAATGGGCAGTTCTTC; CDR3aa: CASSFPRNNNGQFF
v_gene: TRBV3-1; j_gene: TRBJ2-5; d_gene: TRBD2; len: 16; abundance: -; CDR3nt: TGTGCCAGCAGCCCATCGGGGCGGGGGGCGTTACATGAGCAGTACTTC; CDR3aa: CASSPSGRGALHEQYF
v_gene: TRBV12-3/TRBV12-4; j_gene: TRBJ1-5; d_gene: -; len: 15; abundance: -; CDR3nt: TGTGCCAGCAGCCAAACAGGGATCGGCAATCAGCCCCAGCATTTT; CDR3aa: CASSQTGIGNQPQHF
v_gene: TRBV18; j_gene: TRBJ2-2; d_gene: -; len: 13; abundance: -; CDR3nt: TGTGCCAGCTCACTTACAGTGTCCGGGGAGCTGTTTTTT; CDR3aa: CASSLTVSGELFF
v_gene: TRBV27; j_gene: TRBJ2-3; d_gene: -; len: 12; abundance: -; CDR3nt: TGTGCCAGCAGGGAGGGGCCCGATACGCAGTATTTT; CDR3aa: CASREGPDTQYF
v_gene: TRBV7-2; j_gene: TRBJ2-7; d_gene: -; len: 16; abundance: once; CDR3nt: TGTGCCAGCAGCGACCTAACAGGGCGCTCCTACAATGAGCAGTACTTC; CDR3aa: CASSDLTGRSYNEQYF
v_gene: TRBV4-1; j_gene: TRBJ1-2; d_gene: -; len: 17; abundance: many; CDR3nt: TGCGCCAGCAGCCAAGATCAGACACCACCCGCTAACTATGGCTACACCTTC; CDR3aa: CASSQDQTPPANYGYTF
v_gene: TRBV14; j_gene: TRBJ1-2; d_gene: TRBD1; len: 14; abundance: few; CDR3nt: TGTGCCAGCAGCCGAGGACAGGTTAGCGGTGGCTACACCTTC; CDR3aa: CASSRGQVSGGYTF
v_gene: TRBV25-1; j_gene: TRBJ1-1; d_gene: TRBD1; len: 15; abundance: -; CDR3nt: TGTGCCAGCAGTGACCAAGGGGGCGGGGGTACTGAAGCTTTCTTT; CDR3aa: CASSDQGGGGTEAFF
v_gene: TRBV12-3/TRBV12-4; j_gene: TRBJ1-2; d_gene: -; len: 16; abundance: -; CDR3nt: TGTGCCAGCAGTTTAGCCACGACAGCTCCTCTAAAGGGCCACACCTTC; CDR3aa: CASSLATTAPLKGHTF
v_gene: TRBV9; j_gene: TRBJ1-2; d_gene: -; len: 14; abundance: -; CDR3nt: TGTGCCAGCAGCCCCACGACGGGAGGGATTGGCTACACCTTC; CDR3aa: CASSPTTGGIGYTF
v_gene: TRBV5-1; j_gene: TRBJ2-1; d_gene: -; len: 14; abundance: -; CDR3nt: TGCGCCAGCAGCTTGGCAGAAGCCTACAATGAGCAGTTCTTC; CDR3aa: CASSLAEAYNEQFF